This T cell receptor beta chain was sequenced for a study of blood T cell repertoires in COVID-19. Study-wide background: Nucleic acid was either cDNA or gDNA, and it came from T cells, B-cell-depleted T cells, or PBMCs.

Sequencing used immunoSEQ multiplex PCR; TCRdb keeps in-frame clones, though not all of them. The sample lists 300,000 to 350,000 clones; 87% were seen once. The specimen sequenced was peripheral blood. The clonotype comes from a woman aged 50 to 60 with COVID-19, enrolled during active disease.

In DNA, the CDR3 is TGTGCCAGTAGCGCGGGACAGGGGGGGAATGAGCAGTTCTTC. Encoded protein: CASSAGQGGNEQFF. The chain employs TRBV19 and TRBJ2-1, with 11 bases fitting TRBD1. CDR1 and CDR2 (germline): LNHDA, SQIVND (reference sequence). The CDR3 totals 14 residues. V lost 6 bases to trimming and J lost 7 bases; unmatched junction nucleotides: 5.